This is a list of T cell receptor beta chains from one sample in a study of shared clonotypes between healthy human individuals. Using immunoSEQ multiplex PCR, the repertoire was profiled, and TCRdb retains in-frame clones only, with some absent. The data show about 2.3 million clones, about nine tenths seen once. Sequencing was done on a sample of naive CD4+ T cells from PBMCs. These receptors were obtained from a man aged 18 to 29 in good health. Some clones in this sample may be carry-over from other donors' samples. CDR3s include the opening cysteine and the closing phenylalanine or tryptophan. A D gene is named only where the DNA matches it firmly.

TRBJ1-4	TRBV21-1	.	CASRGRPNLNEKLFF	TGTGCCAGTAGAGGACGGCCAAACCTGAATGAAAAACTGTTTTTT
TRBJ1-5	TRBV28	.	CASSNSNQPQHF	TGTGCCAGCAGTAACAGCAATCAGCCCCAGCATTTT
TRBJ2-2	TRBV7-6	.	CASSPGLGGGNTGELFF	TGTGCCAGCAGCCCCGGTTTGGGTGGTGGGAACACCGGGGAGCTGTTTTTT
TRBJ2-1	TRBV29-1	TRBD2	CSAPTSGASSYNEQFF	TGCAGCGCCCCAACTAGCGGGGCAAGCTCCTACAATGAGCAGTTCTTC
TRBJ1-3	TRBV5-1	TRBD1	CASSPLGGFAGNTIYF	TGCGCCAGCAGCCCTTTAGGGGGCTTCGCTGGAAACACCATATATTTT
TRBJ1-1	TRBV6-5	.	CASSYTDRSHTEAFF	TGTGCCAGCAGTTACACCGACAGGTCCCACACTGAAGCCTTCTTT
TRBJ2-5	TRBV4-1	.	CASSLGTPRLQETQYF	TGCGCCAGCAGCCTAGGCACTCCCAGACTCCAAGAGACCCAGTACTTC
TRBJ2-2	TRBV14	TRBD2	CASSQRSLGLAGEVPGELFF	TGTGCCAGCAGCCAAAGGTCCCTCGGGCTAGCGGGAGAAGTGCCCGGGGAGCTGTTTTTT
TRBJ2-1	TRBV14	.	CASSQYIAEEQFF	TGTGCCAGCAGCCAATACATAGCAGAAGAGCAGTTCTTC
TRBJ1-2	TRBV29-1	.	CSVLRRANYGYTF	TGCAGCGTTCTCCGCAGGGCCAACTATGGCTACACCTTC
TRBJ2-6	TRBV7-7	.	CASSSQITGANVLTF	TGTGCCAGCAGCTCCCAAATTACTGGGGCCAACGTCCTGACTTTC
TRBJ1-2	TRBV6-6	.	CASSLQTGGTSGYTF	TGTGCCAGCAGTCTTCAGACCGGGGGCACGAGTGGCTACACCTTC
TRBJ2-2	TRBV5-1	TRBD1	CASSRGQGAIGELFF	TGCGCCAGCAGCCGCGGACAGGGGGCTATCGGGGAGCTGTTTTTT
TRBJ1-2	TRBV28	TRBD1	CASGAGTGIIYGYTF	TGTGCCAGTGGGGCGGGGACAGGGATCATCTATGGCTACACCTTC
TRBJ1-3	TRBV15	.	CATSRARYGSSGNTIYF	TGTGCCACCAGCAGAGCTAGATACGGCAGCTCTGGAAACACCATATATTTT
TRBJ1-5	TRBV6-5	.	CASSNRDVWQPQHF	TGTGCCAGCAGTAACAGGGATGTGTGGCAGCCCCAGCATTTT
TRBJ1-2	TRBV10-3	.	CAISDPAAPTSANYGYTF	TGTGCCATCAGTGACCCGGCAGCACCCACTTCAGCTAACTATGGCTACACCTTC
TRBJ2-1	TRBV5-6	.	CASSLSSVHEQFF	TGTGCCAGCAGCTTGTCTAGCGTCCATGAGCAGTTCTTC
TRBJ1-1	TRBV7-9	TRBD1	CASSWTGGDTEAFF	TGTGCCAGCAGCTGGACAGGTGGGGACACTGAAGCTTTCTTT